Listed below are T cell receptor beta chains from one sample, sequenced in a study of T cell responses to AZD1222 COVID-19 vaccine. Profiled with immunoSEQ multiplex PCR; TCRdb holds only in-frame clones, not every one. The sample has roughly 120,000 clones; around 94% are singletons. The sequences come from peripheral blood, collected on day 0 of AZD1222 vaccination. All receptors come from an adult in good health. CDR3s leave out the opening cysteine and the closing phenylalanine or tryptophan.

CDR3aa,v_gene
ASRGLGNQPQH,TRBV2
ASSYSDGNQPQH,TRBV6-6
ATAGTSGRANEQF,TRBV7-2
ATSRATSGQETQY,TRBV3-1/TRBV3-2
ASSTTGDSGANVLT,TRBV28
ASSIGRRVGEQF,TRBV19
ASMWDNGPTEAF,TRBV19
SVYPPGTGKNTEAF,TRBV29-1
ASSQSPGGEAF,TRBV3-1/TRBV3-2
ASSILGVSNQPQH,TRBV19
ASSRDQGFNYGYT,TRBV7-6
ASSFQGHGYT,TRBV28
ASSASGTYGYT,TRBV2
ASSPGQGAQGYT,TRBV27
ASSLGRGTSGYT,TRBV28
AIRESSGRIYEQY,TRBV10-3
ASSPLSGNTGELF,TRBV18
ASSMDRGDQPQH,TRBV7-9
ASSSLQGWETQY,TRBV6-5
ASSLDQTSYNSPLH,TRBV11-2
ASSILGLAGGNEQF,TRBV19
ASSPSGAMNTEAF,TRBV18
ASTEGTSGPYEQY,TRBV7-8
ASSQLGLAANYEQY,TRBV4-1
AWRKQGLAGGLSYEQY,TRBV30
ASSLVAGTGISYEQY,TRBV5-1
ASSFPNSPLH,TRBV12-3/TRBV12-4
ASSQDMESTNTEAF,TRBV3-1/TRBV3-2
ASRGTRGTVEQF,TRBV27
ASSPVRANYGYT,TRBV18
ASSFGLAYNEQF,TRBV7-2
ASLTGPGNTIY,TRBV30
ASSQDFFGSPLH,TRBV3-1/TRBV3-2
ASSPLGREQF,TRBV5-1
ASSLFLAGVDTQY,TRBV13
ASSVLGGNTEAF,TRBV9
ASSLEGSYGYT,TRBV5-1
ASSESLASYNEQF,TRBV25-1
ASGVGQEGNTEAF,TRBV2
ASSQDRGDSPLH,TRBV4-3
ASSEGAQGLQNTEAF,TRBV10-2
ASSLDEVNTGELF,TRBV11-2